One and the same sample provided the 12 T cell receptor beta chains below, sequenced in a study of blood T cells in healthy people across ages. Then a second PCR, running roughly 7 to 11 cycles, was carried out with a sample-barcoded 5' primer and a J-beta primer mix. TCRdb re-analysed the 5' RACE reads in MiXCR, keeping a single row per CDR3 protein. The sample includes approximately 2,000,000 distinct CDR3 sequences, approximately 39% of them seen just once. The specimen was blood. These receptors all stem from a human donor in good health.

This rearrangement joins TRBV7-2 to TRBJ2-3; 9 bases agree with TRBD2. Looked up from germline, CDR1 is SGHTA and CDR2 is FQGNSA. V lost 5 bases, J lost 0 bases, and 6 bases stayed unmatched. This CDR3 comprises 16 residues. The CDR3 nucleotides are TGTGCCAGCAGCCAAGCGGGGGGCCTTAGCACAGATACGCAGTATTTT. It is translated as CASSQAGGLSTDTQYF.

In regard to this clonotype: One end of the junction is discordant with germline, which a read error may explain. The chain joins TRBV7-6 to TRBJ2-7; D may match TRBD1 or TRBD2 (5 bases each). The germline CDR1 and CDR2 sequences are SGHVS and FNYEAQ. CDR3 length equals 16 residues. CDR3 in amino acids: CASSLGGETDTYGQYF. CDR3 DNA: TGTGCCAGCAGCTTAGGGGGAGAAACGGACACCTACGGGCAGTACTTC. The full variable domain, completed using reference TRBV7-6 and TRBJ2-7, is GAGVSQSPRYKVTKRGQDVALRCDPISGHVSLYWYRQALGQGPEFLTYFNYEAQQDKSGLPNDRFSAERPEGSISTLTIQRTEQRDSAMYRCASSLGGETDTYGQYFGPGTRLTVT.

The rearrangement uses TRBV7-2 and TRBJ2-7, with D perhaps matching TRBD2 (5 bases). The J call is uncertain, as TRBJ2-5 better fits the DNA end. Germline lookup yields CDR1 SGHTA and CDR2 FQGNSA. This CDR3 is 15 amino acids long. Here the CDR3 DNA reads TGTGCCAGCAGCCCTTCGGGGTTGCGACAAGAGACCCAGTACTTC. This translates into CASSPSGLRQETQYF.

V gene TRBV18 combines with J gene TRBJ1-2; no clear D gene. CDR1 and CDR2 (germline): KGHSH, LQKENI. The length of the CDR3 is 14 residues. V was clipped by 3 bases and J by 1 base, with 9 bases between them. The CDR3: CASSPPEINYGYTF. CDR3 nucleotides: TGTGCCAGCTCACCGCCAGAGATTAACTATGGCTACACCTTC.

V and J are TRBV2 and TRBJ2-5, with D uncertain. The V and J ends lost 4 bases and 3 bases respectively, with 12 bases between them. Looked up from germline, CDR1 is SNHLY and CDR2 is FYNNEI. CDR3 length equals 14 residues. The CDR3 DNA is TGTGCCAGCAGTGTTTACAGAATGGAAGAGACCCAGTACTTC. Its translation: CASSVYRMEETQYF.

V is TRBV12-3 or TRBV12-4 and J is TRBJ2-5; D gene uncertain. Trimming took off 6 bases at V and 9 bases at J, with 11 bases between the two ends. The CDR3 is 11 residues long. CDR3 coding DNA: TGTGCCAGCAGCCCTCTTTCGGCCCAGTACTTC. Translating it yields CASSPLSAQYF.

Here the CDR3 DNA reads TGTGCCAGCAGCTTAGGGTCAGAGGGGGTTCGTTACAATGAGCAGTTCTTC. As protein: CASSLGSEGVRYNEQFF. This rearrangement joins TRBV7-9 to TRBJ2-1; possible D gene TRBD1, 6 bases. CDR3 length: 17 residues. Germline V gene data show CDR1 as SEHNR and CDR2 as FQNEAQ (reference sequence). Trimming took off 1 base at V and 4 bases at J, with 17 bases between the two ends.

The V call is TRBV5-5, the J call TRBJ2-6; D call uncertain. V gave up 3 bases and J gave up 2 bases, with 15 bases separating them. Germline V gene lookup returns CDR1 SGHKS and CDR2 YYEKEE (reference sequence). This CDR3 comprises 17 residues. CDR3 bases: TGTGCCAGCAGCTCATTAGAAGGAGCCCCTGGGGCCAACGTCCTGACTTTC. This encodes CASSSLEGAPGANVLTF.

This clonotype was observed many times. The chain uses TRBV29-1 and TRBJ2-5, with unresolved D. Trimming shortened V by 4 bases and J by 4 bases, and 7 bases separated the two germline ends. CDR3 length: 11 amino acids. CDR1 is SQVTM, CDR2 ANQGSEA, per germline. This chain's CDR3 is CSVVIGETQYF. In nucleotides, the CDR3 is TGCAGCGTTGTGATTGGAGAGACCCAGTACTTC.

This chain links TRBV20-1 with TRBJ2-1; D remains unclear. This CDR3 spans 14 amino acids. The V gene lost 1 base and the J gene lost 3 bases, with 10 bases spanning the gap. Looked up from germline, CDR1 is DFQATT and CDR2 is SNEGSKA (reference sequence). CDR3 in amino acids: CSARVSADYNEQFF. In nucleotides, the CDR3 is TGCAGTGCTAGAGTTTCCGCCGACTACAATGAGCAGTTCTTC.

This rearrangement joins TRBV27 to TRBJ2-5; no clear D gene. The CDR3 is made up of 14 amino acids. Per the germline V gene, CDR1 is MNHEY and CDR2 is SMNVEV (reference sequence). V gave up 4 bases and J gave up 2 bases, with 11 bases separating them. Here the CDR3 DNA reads TGTGCCAGCAGTTCTACACAGCAACAAGAGACCCAGTACTTC. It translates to CASSSTQQQETQYF.

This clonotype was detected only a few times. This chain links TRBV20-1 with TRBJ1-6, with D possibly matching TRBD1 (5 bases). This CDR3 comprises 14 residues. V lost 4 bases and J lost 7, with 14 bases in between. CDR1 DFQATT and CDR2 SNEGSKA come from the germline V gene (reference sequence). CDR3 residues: CSATPGRGNSPLHF. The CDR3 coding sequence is TGCAGTGCTACCCCGGGACGGGGGAATTCACCCCTCCACTTT.